This T cell receptor (beta chain) is from a study of molecular identifiers for immune sequencing clone quantification. V shed 7 bases and J 7 bases; nucleotides not matched to a gene: 14. Germline CDR1 MDHEN, CDR2 SYDVKM. CDR3 length: 18 amino acids. Study observations and caveats: Researchers reportedly could pick up spiked Jurkat TCR RNA from one cell mixed into about 970,000 naive cells.

From the PCR reads, TCRdb called clonotypes with MiXCR, one entry per CDR3 protein. The table records about 89,000 distinct CDR3 sequences, around 20% of them present only once. A word on this clonotype: Its cognate antigen is unknown.

The sample consisted of naive CD8+ T cells from blood, with Jurkat cell RNA spiked in. The subset denotes: FACS-sorted CD8+CD4-CCR7+CD45RA+ naive T cells. The chain couples TRBV28 to TRBJ2-3; 16 positions agree with TRBD2. This clonotype was sampled from a human donor in good health. Some libraries in this study had Jurkat cell RNA spiked in. CDR3 loop: CASNGRGLAGGPWYTQYF. The CDR3 coding sequence is TGTGCCAGCAACGGCCGGGGACTAGCGGGAGGGCCATGGTATACGCAGTATTTT.